This T cell receptor (beta chain) was sequenced in a study of blood T cell repertoires in COVID-19. Data came from immunoSEQ multiplex PCR; TCRdb stores just in-frame clones and leaves some out. The sample has around 200,000 clones; roughly 76% are singletons. The CDR3 is 14 residues long. In germline, CDR1 is MNHNY, CDR2 SVGAGI (reference sequence). The V and J ends lost 3 bases and 1 base respectively, with 9 bases between them. This receptor was taken from a human donor in a cohort sampled during active COVID-19. The chain has TRBV6-6 and TRBJ1-1, with D maybe TRBD1 (6 bases). The sample comprised peripheral blood. DNA of the CDR3: TGTGCCAGCAGTTATTCACAGGGGAACACTGAAGCTTTCTTT. Its translation: CASSYSQGNTEAFF.